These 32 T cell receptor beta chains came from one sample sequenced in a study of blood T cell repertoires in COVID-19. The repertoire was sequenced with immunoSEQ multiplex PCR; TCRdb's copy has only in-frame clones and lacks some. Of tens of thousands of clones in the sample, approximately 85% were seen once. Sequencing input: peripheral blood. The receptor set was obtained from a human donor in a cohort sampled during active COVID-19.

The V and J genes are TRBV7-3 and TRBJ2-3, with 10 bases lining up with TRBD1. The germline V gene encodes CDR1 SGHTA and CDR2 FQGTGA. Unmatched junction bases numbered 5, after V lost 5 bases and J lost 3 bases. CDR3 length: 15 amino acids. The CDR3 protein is CASSPTGGVTDTQYF. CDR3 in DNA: TGTGCCAGCAGCCCGACAGGGGGCGTTACAGATACGCAGTATTTT.

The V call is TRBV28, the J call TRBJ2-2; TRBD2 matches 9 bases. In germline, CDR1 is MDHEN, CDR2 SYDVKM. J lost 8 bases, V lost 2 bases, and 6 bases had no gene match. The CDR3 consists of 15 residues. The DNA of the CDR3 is TGTGCCAGCAGTTTAATCCCTAGCGGGGAGGGGGAGCTGTTTTTT. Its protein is CASSLIPSGEGELFF.

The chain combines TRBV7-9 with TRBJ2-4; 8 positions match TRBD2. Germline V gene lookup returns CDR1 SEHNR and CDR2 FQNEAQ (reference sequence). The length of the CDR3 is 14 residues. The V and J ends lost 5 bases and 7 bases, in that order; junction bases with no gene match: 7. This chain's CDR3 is CASSQGGGWNIQYF. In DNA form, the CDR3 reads TGTGCCAGCAGCCAAGGCGGGGGGTGGAACATTCAGTACTTC.

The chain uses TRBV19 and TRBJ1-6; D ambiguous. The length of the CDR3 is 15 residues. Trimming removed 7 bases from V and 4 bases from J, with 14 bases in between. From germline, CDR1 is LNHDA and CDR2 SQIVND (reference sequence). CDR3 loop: CASTPGVRYNSPLHF. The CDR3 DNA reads TGTGCCAGTACCCCCGGGGTGCGATATAATTCACCCCTCCACTTT. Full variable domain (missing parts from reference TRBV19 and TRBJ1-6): DGGITQSPKYLFRKEGQNVTLSCEQNLNHDAMYWYRQDPGQGLRLIYYSQIVNDFQKGDIAEGYSVSREKKESFPLTVTSAQKNPTAFYLCASTPGVRYNSPLHFGNGTRLTVT.

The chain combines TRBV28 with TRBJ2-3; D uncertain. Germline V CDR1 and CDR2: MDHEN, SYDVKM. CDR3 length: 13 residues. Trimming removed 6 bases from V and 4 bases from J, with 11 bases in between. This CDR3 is CASSPTWADTQYF. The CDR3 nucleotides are TGTGCCAGCAGCCCGACTTGGGCAGATACGCAGTATTTT.

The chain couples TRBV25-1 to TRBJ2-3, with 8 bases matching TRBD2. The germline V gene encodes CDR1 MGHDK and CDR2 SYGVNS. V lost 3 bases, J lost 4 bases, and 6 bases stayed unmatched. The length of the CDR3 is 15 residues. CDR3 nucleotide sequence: TGTGCCAGCAGTGATCGAGCGGGAGCGTCAGATACGCAGTATTTT. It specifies CASSDRAGASDTQYF.

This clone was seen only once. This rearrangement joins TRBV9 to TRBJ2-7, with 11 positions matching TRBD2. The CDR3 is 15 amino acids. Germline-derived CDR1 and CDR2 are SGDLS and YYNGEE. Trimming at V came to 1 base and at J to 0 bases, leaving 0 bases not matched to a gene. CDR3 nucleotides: TGTGCCAGCAGCGTACTAGCGGGAGGCTCCTACGAGCAGTACTTC. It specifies CASSVLAGGSYEQYF.

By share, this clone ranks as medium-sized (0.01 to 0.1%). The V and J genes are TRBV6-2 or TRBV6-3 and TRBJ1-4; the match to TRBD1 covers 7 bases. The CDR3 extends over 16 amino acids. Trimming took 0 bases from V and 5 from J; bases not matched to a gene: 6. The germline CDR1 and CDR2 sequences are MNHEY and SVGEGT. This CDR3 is CASSYSRGQTNEKLFF. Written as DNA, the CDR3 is TGTGCCAGCAGTTACTCGAGGGGACAGACAAATGAAAAACTGTTTTTT.

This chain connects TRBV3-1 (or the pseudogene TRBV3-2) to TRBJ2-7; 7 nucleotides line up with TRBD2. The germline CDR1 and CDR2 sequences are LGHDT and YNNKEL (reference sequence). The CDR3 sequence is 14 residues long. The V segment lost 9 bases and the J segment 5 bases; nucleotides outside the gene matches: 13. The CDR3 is CASGTRWGGDEQYF. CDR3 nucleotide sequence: TGTGCCAGTGGAACTCGATGGGGGGGTGACGAGCAGTACTTC.

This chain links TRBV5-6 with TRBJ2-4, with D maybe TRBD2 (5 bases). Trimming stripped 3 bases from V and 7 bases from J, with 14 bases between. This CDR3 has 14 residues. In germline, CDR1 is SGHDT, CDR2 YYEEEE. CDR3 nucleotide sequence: TGTGCCAGCAGCTGGGCGGGTAATGAGAACATTCAGTACTTC. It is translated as CASSWAGNENIQYF.

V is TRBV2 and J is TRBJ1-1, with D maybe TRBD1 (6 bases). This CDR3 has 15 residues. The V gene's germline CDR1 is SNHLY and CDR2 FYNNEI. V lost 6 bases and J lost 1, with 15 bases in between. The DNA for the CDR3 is TGTGCCAGCAGCCCCCTACAGGGTGAGAACACTGAAGCTTTCTTT. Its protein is CASSPLQGENTEAFF. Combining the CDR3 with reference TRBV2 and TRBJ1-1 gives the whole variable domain EPEVTQTPSHQVTQMGQEVILRCVPISNHLYFYWYRQILGQKVEFLVSFYNNEISEKSEIFDDQFSVERPDGSNFTLKIRSTKLEDSAMYFCASSPLQGENTEAFFGQGTRLTVV.

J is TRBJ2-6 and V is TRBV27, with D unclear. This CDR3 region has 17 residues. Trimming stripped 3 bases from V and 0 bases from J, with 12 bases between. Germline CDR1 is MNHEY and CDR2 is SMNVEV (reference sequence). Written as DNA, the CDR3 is TGTGCCAGCAGTTTCGTAGGTACTACCTCTGGGGCCAACGTCCTGACTTTC. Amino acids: CASSFVGTTSGANVLTF.

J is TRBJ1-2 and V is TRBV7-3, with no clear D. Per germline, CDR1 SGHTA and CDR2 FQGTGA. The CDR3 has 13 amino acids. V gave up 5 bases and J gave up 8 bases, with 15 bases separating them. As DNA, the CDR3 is TGTGCCAGCAGCCCGAACGAGTACGGGGGCTACACCTTC. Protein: CASSPNEYGGYTF.

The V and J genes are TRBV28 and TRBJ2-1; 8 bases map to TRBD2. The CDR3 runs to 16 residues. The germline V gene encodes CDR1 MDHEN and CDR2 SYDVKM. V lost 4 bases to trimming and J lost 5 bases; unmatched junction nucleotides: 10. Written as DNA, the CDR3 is TGTGCCAGCAGTTCAACGCTAGCGGGTCGGCACAATGAGCAGTTCTTC. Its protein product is CASSSTLAGRHNEQFF.

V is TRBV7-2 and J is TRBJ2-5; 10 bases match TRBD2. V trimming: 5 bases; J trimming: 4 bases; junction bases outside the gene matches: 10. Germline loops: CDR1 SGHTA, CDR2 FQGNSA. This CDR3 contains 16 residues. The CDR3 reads CASSPSLAGAGETQYF. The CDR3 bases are TGTGCCAGCAGCCCCTCCCTAGCGGGAGCGGGAGAGACCCAGTACTTC.

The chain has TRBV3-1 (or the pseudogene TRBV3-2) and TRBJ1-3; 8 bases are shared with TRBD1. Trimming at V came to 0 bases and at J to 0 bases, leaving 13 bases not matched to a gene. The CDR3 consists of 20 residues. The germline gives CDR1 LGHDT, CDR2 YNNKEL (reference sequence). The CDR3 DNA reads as TGTGCCAGCAGCCAAGACGGGGCAGGGGGCCCTAAGAGCTCTGGAAACACCATATATTTT. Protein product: CASSQDGAGGPKSSGNTIYF.

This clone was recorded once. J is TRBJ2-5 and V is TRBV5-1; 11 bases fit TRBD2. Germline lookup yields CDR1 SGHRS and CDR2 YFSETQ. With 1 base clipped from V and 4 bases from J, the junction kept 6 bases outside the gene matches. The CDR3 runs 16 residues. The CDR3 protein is CASSLPLAGGIETQYF. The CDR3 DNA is TGCGCCAGCAGCTTGCCCCTAGCGGGAGGAATAGAGACCCAGTACTTC.

CDR3 nucleotides: TGTGCCAGCTCACCAGCAGGGGTTGGGGAGACCCAGTACTTC. It translates to CASSPAGVGETQYF. The J gene is TRBJ2-5, the V gene TRBV18; a possible D gene is TRBD1 (6 bases). Trimming removed 2 bases from V and 5 bases from J, with 12 bases in between. The CDR3 consists of 14 residues. The V gene's germline CDR1 is KGHSH and CDR2 LQKENI.

CDR3 protein: CASSSLRGSTPQEQYF. The CDR3 coding sequence is TGTGCCAGCAGCTCCCTAAGGGGGAGTACCCCCCAAGAGCAGTACTTC. The chain combines TRBV11-2 with TRBJ2-7; a possible D gene is TRBD1 (6 bases). Germline-derived CDR1 and CDR2 are SGHAT and FQNNGV. The V end was cut by 4 bases, the J end by 7 bases, with 23 bases between. This CDR3 has 16 residues. Variable domain in full (rest from reference TRBV11-2 and TRBJ2-7): EAGVAQSPRYKIIEKRQSVAFWCNPISGHATLYWYQQILGQGPKLLIQFQNNGVVDDSQLPKDRFSAERLKGVDSTLKIQPAKLEDSAVYLCASSSLRGSTPQEQYFGPGTRLTVT.

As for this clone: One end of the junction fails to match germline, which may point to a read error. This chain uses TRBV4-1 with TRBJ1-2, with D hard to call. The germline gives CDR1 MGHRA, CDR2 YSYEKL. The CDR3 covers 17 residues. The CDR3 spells CASSQGALVISNYGYTF. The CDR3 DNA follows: TGCGCCAGCAGTCAAGGAGCACTGGTGATTTCTAACTATGGCTACACCTTC.

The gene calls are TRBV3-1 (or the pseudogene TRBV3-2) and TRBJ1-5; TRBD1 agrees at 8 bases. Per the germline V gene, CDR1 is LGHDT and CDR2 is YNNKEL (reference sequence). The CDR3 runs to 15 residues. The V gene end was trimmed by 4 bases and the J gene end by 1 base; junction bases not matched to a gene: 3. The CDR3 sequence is CASSPRQGSNQPQHF. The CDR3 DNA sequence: TGTGCCAGCAGCCCCCGACAGGGGAGCAATCAGCCCCAGCATTTT.

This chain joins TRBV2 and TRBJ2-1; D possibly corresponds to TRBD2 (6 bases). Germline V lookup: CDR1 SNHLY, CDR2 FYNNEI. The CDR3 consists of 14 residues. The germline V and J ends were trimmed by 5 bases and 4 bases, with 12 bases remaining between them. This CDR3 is CASSYGTLYNEQFF. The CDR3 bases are TGTGCCAGCAGTTACGGGACTCTTTACAATGAGCAGTTCTTC. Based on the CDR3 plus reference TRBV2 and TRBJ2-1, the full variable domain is EPEVTQTPSHQVTQMGQEVILRCVPISNHLYFYWYRQILGQKVEFLVSFYNNEISEKSEIFDDQFSVERPDGSNFTLKIRSTKLEDSAMYFCASSYGTLYNEQFFGPGTRLTVL.

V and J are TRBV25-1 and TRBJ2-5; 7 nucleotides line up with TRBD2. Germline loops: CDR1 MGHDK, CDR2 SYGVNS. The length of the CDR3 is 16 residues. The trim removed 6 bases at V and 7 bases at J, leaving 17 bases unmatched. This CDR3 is CASSEGRERWVGTQYF. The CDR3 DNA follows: TGTGCCAGCAGCGAAGGGCGGGAGAGATGGGTCGGGACCCAGTACTTC.

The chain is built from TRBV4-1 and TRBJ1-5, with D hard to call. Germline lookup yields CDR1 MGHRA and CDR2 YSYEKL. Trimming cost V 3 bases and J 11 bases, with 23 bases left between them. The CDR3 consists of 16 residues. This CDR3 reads CASSHGLPDRARAQHF. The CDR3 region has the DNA TGCGCCAGCAGCCACGGACTGCCGGACCGCGCAAGGGCCCAGCATTTT.

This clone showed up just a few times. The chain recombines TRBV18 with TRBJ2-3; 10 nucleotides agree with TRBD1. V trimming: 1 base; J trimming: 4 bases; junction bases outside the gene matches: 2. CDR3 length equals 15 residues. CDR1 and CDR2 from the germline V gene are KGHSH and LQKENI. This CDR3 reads CASSPRDRGADTQYF. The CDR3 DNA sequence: TGTGCCAGCTCACCACGGGACAGGGGAGCAGATACGCAGTATTTT.

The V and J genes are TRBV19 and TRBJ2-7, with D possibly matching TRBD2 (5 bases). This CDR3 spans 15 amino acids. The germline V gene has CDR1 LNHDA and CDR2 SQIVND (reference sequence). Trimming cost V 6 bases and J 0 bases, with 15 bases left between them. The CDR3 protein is CASRDASGSSYEQYF. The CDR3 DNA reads TGTGCCAGTAGGGACGCGAGCGGAAGCTCCTACGAGCAGTACTTC.

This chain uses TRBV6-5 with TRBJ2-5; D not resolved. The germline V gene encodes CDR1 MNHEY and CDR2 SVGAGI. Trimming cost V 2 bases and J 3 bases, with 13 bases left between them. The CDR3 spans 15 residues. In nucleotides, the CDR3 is TGTGCCAGCAGTTACCTTCCCGGTCGTAAAGAGACCCAGTACTTC. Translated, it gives CASSYLPGRKETQYF.

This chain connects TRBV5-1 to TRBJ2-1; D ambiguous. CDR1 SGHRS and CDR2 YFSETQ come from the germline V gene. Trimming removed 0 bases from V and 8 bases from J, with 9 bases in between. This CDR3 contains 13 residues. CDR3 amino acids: CASSLAGFDEQFF. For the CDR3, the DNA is TGCGCCAGCAGCTTGGCGGGTTTTGATGAGCAGTTCTTC.

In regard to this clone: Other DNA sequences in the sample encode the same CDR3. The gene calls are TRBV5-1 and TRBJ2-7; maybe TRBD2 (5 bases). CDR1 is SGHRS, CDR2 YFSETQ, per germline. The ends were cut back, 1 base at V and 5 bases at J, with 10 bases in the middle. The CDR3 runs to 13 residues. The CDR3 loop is CASSLPGNHEQYF. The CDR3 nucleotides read TGCGCCAGCAGCTTGCCGGGGAACCACGAGCAGTACTTC.

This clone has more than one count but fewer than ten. DNA of the CDR3: TGTGCCAGCAGCCTAAGGCAGGGCAACACTGAAGCTTTCTTT. Translation: CASSLRQGNTEAFF. The genes are TRBV6-5 and TRBJ1-1; a weak D match, TRBD1 (5 bases). Germline lookup yields CDR1 MNHEY and CDR2 SVGAGI. V lost 6 bases to trimming and J lost 2 bases, with 13 bases between them. This CDR3 spans 14 amino acids.

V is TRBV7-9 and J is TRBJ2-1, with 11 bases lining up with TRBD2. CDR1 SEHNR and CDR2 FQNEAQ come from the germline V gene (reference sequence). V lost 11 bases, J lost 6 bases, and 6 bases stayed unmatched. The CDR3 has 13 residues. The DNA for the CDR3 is TGTGCCGGGGGGCTAGCGGGAGGCAATGAGCAGTTCTTC. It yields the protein CAGGLAGGNEQFF.

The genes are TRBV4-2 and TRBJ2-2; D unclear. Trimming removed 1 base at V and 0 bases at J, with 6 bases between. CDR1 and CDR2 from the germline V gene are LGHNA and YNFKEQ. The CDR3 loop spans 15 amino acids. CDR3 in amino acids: CASSQGPANTGELFF. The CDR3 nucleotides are TGTGCCAGCAGCCAAGGGCCAGCGAACACCGGGGAGCTGTTTTTT.